Following are 19 T cell receptor beta chains from one sample sequenced in a study of blood T cells in healthy people across ages. The authors ran a second PCR of about 6 to 11 cycles using a sample-barcoded 5' primer and a J-beta primer mix. TCRdb analysed the 5' RACE reads with MiXCR anew, one entry per CDR3 protein. The table records 700,000 or so distinct CDR3 sequences, 40% to 45% of them present only once. Source material: blood. Receptors were obtained from a man older than 75 in good health.

The rearrangement uses TRBV9 and TRBJ2-1, with 7 nucleotides matching TRBD1. Trimming at V came to 3 bases and at J to 4 bases, leaving 7 bases not matched to a gene. The CDR3 extends over 15 amino acids. The germline CDR1 and CDR2 sequences are SGDLS and YYNGEE. Here the CDR3 reads CASSEGTDMYNEQFF. Here the CDR3 DNA reads TGTGCCAGCAGCGAGGGGACAGACATGTACAATGAGCAGTTCTTC. The whole variable domain, remainder taken from reference TRBV9 and TRBJ2-1, is DSGVTQTPKHLITATGQRVTLRCSPRSGDLSVYWYQQSLDQGLQFLIQYYNGEERAKGNILERFSAQQFPDLHSELNLSSLELGDSALYFCASSEGTDMYNEQFFGPGTRLTVL.

This clonotype was detected ten times or more. The V gene is TRBV4-1, the J gene TRBJ2-7; possibly TRBD1 for D (6 bases). Between the trimmed V and J ends, which lost 5 bases and 0 bases, there was a span of 14 bases. Germline V gene lookup returns CDR1 MGHRA and CDR2 YSYEKL. The CDR3 is 15 amino acids. The CDR3 region is CASSGRDTGSYEQYF. The CDR3 nucleotides are TGCGCCAGCAGCGGCCGGGACACGGGCTCCTACGAGCAGTACTTC.

This clonotype was recorded many times. The chain employs TRBV20-1 and TRBJ2-7, with 11 positions matching TRBD1. The CDR3 is 14 residues long. Looked up from germline, CDR1 is DFQATT and CDR2 is SNEGSKA (reference sequence). Losses at the gene ends were 5 bases for V and 6 bases for J; bases not matched to a gene: 9. CDR3 sequence (DNA): TGCAGTGCTGGGCCCGGGACAGGGGGTAGCGAGCAGTACTTC. This codes for CSAGPGTGGSEQYF.

The rearrangement links TRBV28 to TRBJ1-5, with TRBD1 as a possible D gene (6 bases). CDR1 is MDHEN and CDR2 is SYDVKM in the germline V gene. V lost 4 bases, J lost 6 bases, and 19 bases lay in between. The CDR3 runs to 16 residues. The DNA for the CDR3 is TGTGCCAGCAGTTCCACCACGACAGGATCGGGTCAGCCCCAGCATTTT. Translating gives CASSSTTTGSGQPQHF.

As regards this clonotype: An end of the junction differs from the germline gene, which may be a read error. The chain has TRBV20-1 and TRBJ1-6; tentatively, D is TRBD1 (5 bases). The germline V gene has CDR1 DFQATT and CDR2 SNEGSKA (reference sequence). This CDR3 spans 15 amino acids. The CDR3 here is CSARVAGRDNSPLHF. The CDR3 nucleotides read TGCAGTGCTAGAGTGGCAGGGCGGGATAACTCACCCCTCCACTTT.

With respect to this clonotype: A much larger clone differs by one base, so this may be a read error. The chain joins TRBV7-2 to TRBJ2-1; D gene unclear. The CDR3 sequence is 11 residues long. V lost 4 bases, J lost 4 bases, and 2 bases lay in between. Germline lookup yields CDR1 SGHTA and CDR2 FQGNSA. The CDR3 reads CASSCYNEQFF. CDR3 nucleotides: TGTGCCAGCAGCTGTTACAATGAGCAGTTCTTC.

The sample holds a few counts of this clonotype. This sequence joins TRBV2 and TRBJ1-2, with D possibly matching TRBD1 (6 bases). V gave up 6 bases and J gave up 6 bases, with 20 bases separating them. The germline gives CDR1 SNHLY, CDR2 FYNNEI. The CDR3 sequence is 15 residues long. The CDR3: CASRPTQGLGDGYTF. CDR3 nucleotide sequence: TGTGCCAGCAGACCCACACAGGGTTTAGGCGATGGCTACACCTTC.

This clonotype came up a few times. The rearrangement uses TRBV24-1 and TRBJ1-1; 9 bases fit TRBD1. V dropped 7 bases and J dropped 4; count of bases not matched to a gene: 3. The CDR3 has 13 residues. Germline V CDR1 and CDR2: KGHDR, SFDVKD. The CDR3 DNA reads TGTGCCACCAGCCCGGGACAGGGCACTGAAGCTTTCTTT. Its protein product is CATSPGQGTEAFF.

The chain joins TRBV29-1 to TRBJ1-3; no reliable D call. V lost 6 bases and J lost 0, with 6 bases in between. Looked up from germline, CDR1 is SQVTM and CDR2 is ANQGSEA. The CDR3 is 12 amino acids. CDR3 sequence reads: CSVVFSGNTIYF. DNA for the CDR3: TGCAGCGTGGTTTTCTCTGGAAACACCATATATTTT.

In this sample, this clonotype turned up once. The chain links TRBV12-3 or TRBV12-4 to TRBJ2-1; D is uncertain. This CDR3 has 13 amino acids. V shed 4 bases and J shed 10 bases, with 14 bases lying between them. CDR3 sequence (DNA): TGTGCCAGCAGTTCCGGAAGGAACTACGAGCAGTTCTTC. Its translation is CASSSGRNYEQFF.

This clonotype was seen many times. The rearrangement joins TRBV7-9 to TRBJ2-5; D not resolved. The ends were cut back, 0 bases at V and 4 bases at J, with 9 bases in the middle. Germline V lookup: CDR1 SEHNR, CDR2 FQNEAQ (reference sequence). The length of the CDR3 is 14 residues. The CDR3 nucleotides are TGTGCCAGCAGCTTAGCAGGGTTTGGAGAGACCCAGTACTTC. Residues: CASSLAGFGETQYF.

This clonotype has just one count. The V and J genes are TRBV7-2 and TRBJ1-1; D not resolved. Trimming cost V 5 bases and J 1 base, with 11 bases left between them. The germline V gene has CDR1 SGHTA and CDR2 FQGNSA. The CDR3 extends over 14 amino acids. The CDR3 DNA reads as TGTGCCAGCAGCACCCTCCGGGGGAACACTGAAGCTTTCTTT. Translated, it gives CASSTLRGNTEAFF. Together with reference TRBV7-2 and TRBJ1-1, the CDR3 gives the full variable domain: GAGVSQSPSNKVTEKGKDVELRCDPISGHTALYWYRQSLGQGLEFLIYFQGNSAPDKSGLPSDRFSAERTGGSVSTLTIQRTQQEDSAVYLCASSTLRGNTEAFFGQGTRLTVV.

The chain recombines TRBV29-1 with TRBJ2-3; D perhaps matches TRBD1 (6 bases). The CDR3 extends over 15 amino acids. CDR1 and CDR2 (germline): SQVTM, ANQGSEA. V lost 4 bases and J lost 2, with 16 bases in between. Here the CDR3 reads CSVGWPQGITDTQYF. CDR3 DNA: TGCAGCGTTGGGTGGCCACAGGGAATCACAGATACGCAGTATTTT.

The chain links TRBV15 to TRBJ2-4; D remains ambiguous. The J call is in doubt because the DNA end fits TRBJ2-5 better. This CDR3 region has 12 residues. Germline V lookup: CDR1 LNHNV, CDR2 YYDKDF (reference sequence). The CDR3 is CATSSLRETQYF. CDR3 sequence (DNA): TGTGCCACCAGCAGCCTCAGGGAGACCCAGTACTTC.

The chain recombines TRBV7-6 with TRBJ2-2; 12 bases are shared with TRBD1. The germline V gene has CDR1 SGHVS and CDR2 FNYEAQ. The trim removed 5 bases at V and 6 bases at J, leaving 7 bases unmatched. The CDR3 contains 16 residues. CDR3 bases: TGTGCCAGCAGCCCTAGGGGACAGGGGGCGTCCGGGGAGCTGTTTTTT. The encoded protein is CASSPRGQGASGELFF. Full variable domain (outside the CDR3, taken from reference TRBV7-6 and TRBJ2-2): GAGVSQSPRYKVTKRGQDVALRCDPISGHVSLYWYRQALGQGPEFLTYFNYEAQQDKSGLPNDRFSAERPEGSISTLTIQRTEQRDSAMYRCASSPRGQGASGELFFGEGSRLTVL.

V is TRBV20-1 and J is TRBJ2-5, with a weak D call TRBD2 (6 bases). In germline, CDR1 is DFQATT, CDR2 SNEGSKA (reference sequence). V shed 0 bases and J shed 11 bases, with 28 bases lying between them. The CDR3 covers 17 residues. The DNA of the CDR3 is TGCAGTGCTAGAGAAGGATGGGGGAGGTACCTGTACAATGAGCAGTACTTC. Its protein product is CSAREGWGRYLYNEQYF.

This chain links TRBV2 with TRBJ2-7; tentatively, D is TRBD2 (6 bases). V was trimmed by 6 bases and J by 4 bases, leaving 19 bases between them. Germline V lookup: CDR1 SNHLY, CDR2 FYNNEI. The CDR3 consists of 15 residues. This chain's CDR3 is CASRERTIGHYEQYF. In DNA form, the CDR3 reads TGTGCCAGCAGGGAACGGACTATCGGACATTACGAGCAGTACTTC.

A word on this clonotype: A much larger clonotype is one base distant, so this may be a read error. The rearrangement links TRBV5-4 to TRBJ2-5, with D perhaps TRBD2 (5 bases). The CDR3 is made up of 10 amino acids. Trimming removed 9 bases at V and 3 bases at J, with 6 bases between. Germline CDR1 SGHNT, CDR2 YYREEE (reference sequence). This CDR3 is CATGEETQYF. The CDR3 DNA follows: TGTGCCACCGGGGAAGAGACCCAGTACTTC.

The DNA of the CDR3 is TGTGCCAGCAGTATTCTAGCGGGAATCTACAATGAGCAGTTCTTC. As protein: CASSILAGIYNEQFF. The V and J genes are TRBV28 and TRBJ2-1; 9 bases match TRBD2. Per germline, CDR1 MDHEN and CDR2 SYDVKM. This CDR3 comprises 15 residues. V dropped 5 bases and J dropped 3; count of bases not matched to a gene: 5.